This T cell receptor (beta chain) was profiled in a study of CD8+ T cells in alopecia areata. Background on the study: Those treated were given oral tofacitinib at 5 to 10 mg twice daily.

cDNA prepared by RNA extraction and subsequent reverse transcription served as the template for sequencing. The method was immunoSEQ multiplex PCR; TCRdb's version includes in-frame clones alone and lacks a portion of them. The table includes roughly 100,000 clones, 86% detected once. Germline V lookup: CDR1 MNHEY, CDR2 SMNVEV (reference sequence). The length of the CDR3 is 12 residues. The V end was cut by 7 bases, the J end by 6 bases, with 13 bases between. Described treatment: oral pan-JAK inhibitor, 5-10 mg twice daily. Punch biopsies of lesional scalp, plus peripheral blood, were taken from alopecia areata patients. Regarding this clone: What it binds is unknown.

Study results and caveats: Sequencing of scalp tissue also captures the resident alphabeta T cells of normal skin.

This chain joins TRBV27 and TRBJ2-7; no reliable D call. The sample was CD8+ T cells sorted from blood, taken between weeks 30 and 35, from a patient treated with tofacitinib. The TCR originated in a human donor with alopecia areata. The CDR3 is CASIALTGEQYF. For the CDR3, the DNA is TGTGCCAGCATCGCACTTACGGGCGAGCAGTACTTC.